Below are 21 T cell receptor beta chains sequenced from a single sample in a study of T cells in Graves' hyperthyroidism and ophthalmopathy. It was RNA transcripts that yielded the amplified TCR beta CDR3 regions. During a first-round RT-PCR of the TCR CDR3, the HTBI primer set was used. TCRdb redid the calling of the multiplex PCR reads with MiXCR, one entry per CDR3 protein. This table has about 610,000 distinct CDR3 sequences, roughly 15% appearing once. The sample was blood. The source is a middle-aged woman with Graves' ophthalmopathy.

In its sample, this clonotype was seen many times. A clone one base away is much larger, so this may be a read error. This rearrangement joins TRBV27 to TRBJ2-7; 7 positions agree with TRBD1. Per the germline V gene, CDR1 is MNHEY and CDR2 is SMNVEV (reference sequence). The CDR3 covers 12 residues. V shed 5 bases and J 6 bases; nucleotides not matched to a gene: 4. CDR3 coding DNA: TGTGCCAGCAGTACCAACAGGGGCGAGCAGTACTTC. It encodes CASSTNRGEQYF.

The sample holds many counts of this clonotype. The chain recombines TRBV28 with TRBJ1-3; D is unclear. The CDR3 covers 15 residues. Trimming shortened V by 4 bases and J by 0 bases, and 10 bases separated the two germline ends. Germline V gene lookup returns CDR1 MDHEN and CDR2 SYDVKM. The CDR3 region has the DNA TGTGCCAGCAGTTCCTACCTCAGCTCTGGAAACACCATATATTTT. It yields the protein CASSSYLSSGNTIYF. Looking up the rest from reference TRBV28 and TRBJ1-3 gives the full variable domain: DVKVTQSSRYLVKRTGEKVFLECVQDMDHENMFWYRQDPGLGLRLIYFSYDVKMKEKGDIPEGYSVSREKKERFSLILESASTNQTSMYLCASSSYLSSGNTIYFGEGSWLTVV.

This clonotype occurred many times. V and J are TRBV7-6 and TRBJ2-5, with D unclear. CDR3 size: 14 residues. Germline V gene lookup returns CDR1 SGHVS and CDR2 FNYEAQ. The V end lost 5 bases, the J end lost 4 bases, and 14 bases lay between the germline ends. The CDR3 nucleotides are TGTGCCAGCAGCGGCCGTGGGCGTGGAGAGACCCAGTACTTC. Amino acids: CASSGRGRGETQYF.

Remarks on this clonotype: The germline gene is not matched at one end of the junction; a read error may be the cause. The chain uses TRBV20-1 and TRBJ2-5; a possible D gene is TRBD1 (5 bases). The CDR3 runs to 13 residues. Germline V gene data show CDR1 as DFQATT and CDR2 as SNEGSKA (reference sequence). CDR3 DNA: TGCAGTGCTAGAGATTACAGGAAAGAGGCCCAGTACTTC. This encodes CSARDYRKEAQYF.

This clonotype has ten or more counts. This chain links TRBV29-1 with TRBJ1-2; D is unclear. V shed 3 bases and J shed 10 bases, with 18 bases lying between them. This CDR3 has 13 residues. Germline V gives CDR1 SQVTM, CDR2 ANQGSEA. CDR3: CSVENKGDIAYTF. CDR3 bases: TGCAGCGTTGAGAATAAAGGCGACATCGCCTACACCTTC.

At least ten counts were recorded for this clonotype. V and J are TRBV7-2 and TRBJ2-7; 9 bases line up with TRBD1. Germline CDR1 SGHTA, CDR2 FQGNSA. V was pared by 5 bases and J by 6 bases, with 8 bases of the junction left unmatched. The CDR3 length is 14 residues. The CDR3 nucleotides are TGTGCCAGCAGCCTTGACAGGGGGAGGCGCGAGCAGTACTTC. This codes for CASSLDRGRREQYF.

This clonotype was recorded many times. This sequence joins TRBV20-1 and TRBJ2-7; 7 nucleotides match TRBD1. V lost 2 bases to trimming and J lost 2 bases; unmatched junction nucleotides: 9. The CDR3 is made up of 15 amino acids. In germline, CDR1 is DFQATT, CDR2 SNEGSKA (reference sequence). CDR3 protein: CSARSGQVLTYEQYF. The CDR3 DNA sequence: TGCAGTGCTAGATCCGGACAGGTCTTGACCTACGAGCAGTACTTC.

The table lists this clonotype with many counts. This sequence joins TRBV20-1 and TRBJ2-7; 9 positions agree with TRBD2. V trimming: 1 base; J trimming: 5 bases; junction bases outside the gene matches: 9. The germline V gene has CDR1 DFQATT and CDR2 SNEGSKA (reference sequence). CDR3 length equals 15 residues. This CDR3 reads CSARANPGLANEQYF. In DNA, the CDR3 is TGCAGTGCTAGAGCGAATCCGGGACTAGCAAACGAGCAGTACTTC.

This clonotype was observed many times. V is TRBV12-3 or TRBV12-4 and J is TRBJ2-2; 9 bases are shared with TRBD1. V was clipped by 10 bases and J by 8 bases; unmatched bases: 11. This CDR3 is built from 14 residues. The CDR3 is CATGMTGGGGELFF. In nucleotides, the CDR3 is TGTGCCACGGGAATGACAGGGGGTGGGGGGGAGCTGTTTTTT.

The sample holds many counts of this clonotype. The chain couples TRBV29-1 to TRBJ1-1, with D possibly being TRBD1 (6 bases). The CDR3 length is 12 residues. V gave up 7 bases and J gave up 4 bases, with 13 bases separating them. The germline CDR1 and CDR2 sequences are SQVTM and ANQGSEA. The CDR3 reads CSAQGGSTEAFF. Written as DNA, the CDR3 is TGCAGCGCCCAAGGGGGAAGCACTGAAGCTTTCTTT.

There are a few counts of this clonotype. The chain recombines TRBV18 with TRBJ2-5; either TRBD1 or TRBD2 may fit D (5 bases each). Germline V gene sequence: CDR1 KGHSH, CDR2 LQKENI. This CDR3 has 14 amino acids. V shed 3 bases and J shed 5 bases, with 13 bases lying between them. The chain's CDR3 is CASSPDSWGETQYF. CDR3 in DNA: TGTGCCAGCTCACCCGACAGTTGGGGGGAGACCCAGTACTTC.

This clonotype occurred many times. The chain recombines TRBV28 with TRBJ1-2, with D uncertain. The ends were cut back, 6 bases at V and 1 base at J, with 9 bases in the middle. This CDR3 is 13 amino acids long. Germline loops: CDR1 MDHEN, CDR2 SYDVKM. CDR3 protein: CASRVHLNYGYTF. The CDR3 coding sequence is TGTGCCAGCAGAGTCCACCTTAACTATGGCTACACCTTC.

This clonotype was seen only a few times. The chain combines TRBV27 with TRBJ1-1; D unresolved. Germline assignment: CDR1 MNHEY and CDR2 SMNVEV (reference sequence). This CDR3 has 12 amino acids. Trimming pared 5 bases from V and 6 bases from J, leaving 10 bases between. The CDR3 is CASSVLGAEAFF. CDR3 nucleotides: TGTGCCAGCAGTGTGCTGGGCGCTGAAGCTTTCTTT.

This clonotype was detected ten times or more. The chain recombines TRBV27 with TRBJ2-2; 10 bases fit TRBD2. The CDR3 covers 16 residues. Trimming cost V 10 bases and J 1 base; bases outside gene matches: 9. In germline, CDR1 is MNHEY, CDR2 SMNVEV (reference sequence). The CDR3 DNA is TGTGCCACTGGTAGCGGGAGGCGCGGGAACACCGGGGAGCTGTTTTTT. It is translated as CATGSGRRGNTGELFF.

This clonotype was counted at least ten times. This chain links TRBV29-1 with TRBJ1-1; tentatively, D is TRBD1 (6 bases). Germline CDR1 and CDR2: SQVTM and ANQGSEA. This CDR3 has 12 amino acids. V was clipped by 5 bases and J by 11 bases, with 18 bases between them. The CDR3 nucleotides are TGCAGCGTTTACGGGGGCCACCGTGCCGCTTTCTTT. Its translation: CSVYGGHRAAFF.

The V call is TRBV7-2, the J call TRBJ2-7; TRBD2 might be the D (6 bases). The CDR3 is made up of 13 amino acids. V shed 4 bases and J shed 5 bases, with 12 bases lying between them. The V gene's germline CDR1 is SGHTA and CDR2 FQGNSA. DNA for the CDR3: TGTGCCAGCAGCTCCCCGGGGGTCGACGAGCAGTACTTC. It encodes CASSSPGVDEQYF. Full variable domain (rest looked up from reference TRBV7-2 and TRBJ2-7): GAGVSQSPSNKVTEKGKDVELRCDPISGHTALYWYRQSLGQGLEFLIYFQGNSAPDKSGLPSDRFSAERTGGSVSTLTIQRTQQEDSAVYLCASSSPGVDEQYFGPGTRLTVT.

This clonotype was recorded many times. The genes are TRBV29-1 and TRBJ2-5; D is uncertain. The CDR3 consists of 14 residues. Trimming removed 5 bases from V and 2 bases from J, with 15 bases in between. Germline V CDR1 and CDR2: SQVTM, ANQGSEA. CDR3: CSVPLSTVQETQYF. The CDR3 DNA reads as TGCAGCGTTCCCCTCTCGACGGTGCAAGAGACCCAGTACTTC.

As concerns this clonotype: Possible read error: a much larger clone is one base away. Without the conserved terminal phenylalanine or tryptophan, this CDR3 likely stems from a read error. The chain is built from TRBV6-5 and TRBJ1-2, with D perhaps TRBD1 (5 bases). The CDR3 loop spans 15 amino acids. Germline CDR1 MNHEY, CDR2 SVGAGI. Trimming took 3 bases from V and 4 from J, leaving 15 bases between them. The CDR3 sequence: CASSYGQGHFYGYTS. As DNA, the CDR3 is TGTGCCAGCAGTTATGGGCAGGGCCATTTCTATGGCTACACCTCC.

This clonotype was recorded at least ten times. The chain couples TRBV6-2 or TRBV6-3 to TRBJ2-7, with 9 bases aligning to TRBD2. There are 15 residues in the CDR3. Germline-derived CDR1 and CDR2 are MNHEY and SVGEGT. The V gene end was trimmed by 10 bases and the J gene end by 4 bases; junction bases not matched to a gene: 14. CDR3 bases: TGTGCCACCAATCGGCGGGAGGGGACGAGGTACGAGCAGTACTTC. Encoded protein: CATNRREGTRYEQYF.

This clonotype has more than one count but fewer than ten. This may come from a read error, since a much larger clone is one base off. The CDR3 reads CAWTVNTEAFF. The CDR3 coding sequence is TGTGCCTGGACAGTGAACACTGAAGCTTTCTTT. V and J are TRBV30 and TRBJ1-1; unclear D gene. This CDR3 is 11 amino acids long. Germline CDR1 and CDR2: GTSNPN and SVGIG (reference sequence). V shed 4 bases and J shed 0 bases, with 3 bases lying between them.

The chain recombines TRBV5-1 with TRBJ2-7, with unresolved D. Germline-derived CDR1 and CDR2 are SGHRS and YFSETQ. The CDR3 is 14 amino acids. Deletions cut 4 bases from V and 3 bases from J, with 14 bases between. The CDR3 sequence is CASSLASILYEQYF. The CDR3 bases are TGCGCCAGCAGCCTTGCTTCTATCCTCTACGAGCAGTACTTC.